This TCR beta chain emerged from a study of OX40 agonist ivuxolimab in advanced cancers. Baseline was the first blood sampling point, followed by cycle 4 day 1 and cycle 7 day 1. Trimming removed 3 bases from V and 0 bases from J, with 16 bases in between. In germline, CDR1 is SGHRS, CDR2 YFSETQ. The CDR3 extends over 16 amino acids. Clones were read by immunoSEQ multiplex PCR, and TCRdb kept only the in-frame ones, dropping some. The profile covers about 37,000 clones, with 87% appearing a single time and roughly 20% taken by the ten largest. The V call is TRBV5-1, the J call TRBJ2-7; D possibly matches TRBD1 or TRBD2 (6 bases each). This TCR came from an adult with an advanced solid tumor such as melanoma, head and neck, liver or kidney cancer. The sample in question was CD4+ or CD8+ T cells sorted from blood, obtained in a trial of the OX40 agonist ivuxolimab. In nucleotides, the CDR3 is TGCGCCAGCAGCTCCGAGGGGGGCACTCTCTCCTACGAGCAGTACTTC. Translating it yields CASSSEGGTLSYEQYF.